The 32 T cell receptor beta chains below come from one sample, sequenced in a study of blood T cells in healthy people across ages. A J-beta primer mix and a sample-barcoded 5' primer were used in a second PCR of about 7 to 11 cycles. MiXCR, run by TCRdb on the 5' RACE reads, gives a single entry per CDR3 protein. This table holds approximately 850,000 distinct CDR3 sequences, roughly 60% found once. The source material was blood. The receptors shown here come from a man between 25 and 39 years old in good health.

This clonotype was seen a handful of times. The V call is TRBV7-9, the J call TRBJ1-6; D is uncertain. V gave up 1 base and J gave up 6 bases, with 13 bases separating them. The CDR3 runs to 16 residues. The germline V gene has CDR1 SEHNR and CDR2 FQNEAQ (reference sequence). In DNA form, the CDR3 reads TGTGCCAGCAGCTTAGGCGGTGCAGGCCTTAATTCACCCCTCCACTTT. This gives the protein CASSLGGAGLNSPLHF.

The gene calls are TRBV9 and TRBJ2-1; 11 bases align to TRBD2. Germline V lookup: CDR1 SGDLS, CDR2 YYNGEE. V lost 0 bases and J lost 3; bases outside the gene matches: 11. This CDR3 comprises 19 residues. In DNA form, the CDR3 reads TGTGCCAGCAGCGTAGAACTAGCGGGAGTGGTCTCTGACTACAATGAGCAGTTCTTC. Translating gives CASSVELAGVVSDYNEQFF.

This clonotype was seen only a few times. The chain is built from TRBV10-3 and TRBJ1-4; 7 bases agree with TRBD1. The CDR3 contains 13 residues. The trim removed 0 bases at V and 10 bases at J, leaving 2 bases unmatched. Per the germline V gene, CDR1 is ENHRY and CDR2 is SYGVKD. In DNA form, the CDR3 reads TGTGCCATCAGTGAGTCGGACAGGAGAAAACTGTTTTTT. It encodes CAISESDRRKLFF.

The chain links TRBV7-9 to TRBJ2-3; 8 positions agree with TRBD1. The ends lost 5 bases at V and 0 bases at J; junction bases unmatched: 7. Germline loops: CDR1 SEHNR, CDR2 FQNEAQ (reference sequence). The CDR3 is made up of 16 amino acids. DNA of the CDR3: TGTGCCAGCAGCATCAGGACAGGGAGTAGCACAGATACGCAGTATTTT. This gives the protein CASSIRTGSSTDTQYF.

The chain recombines TRBV20-1 with TRBJ2-4, with 9 positions matching TRBD2. The germline V gene encodes CDR1 DFQATT and CDR2 SNEGSKA (reference sequence). Trimming took 0 bases from V and 8 from J; bases not matched to a gene: 8. This CDR3 spans 15 amino acids. CDR3 in amino acids: CSARDSGSGWDIQYF. In nucleotides, the CDR3 is TGCAGTGCTAGAGATAGCGGGAGTGGATGGGACATTCAGTACTTC.

The gene calls are TRBV29-1 and TRBJ2-7; D unresolved. The DNA matches TRBJ2-5 better at its end, which makes the J call doubtful. The CDR3 is 12 residues long. In germline, CDR1 is SQVTM, CDR2 ANQGSEA. The CDR3 DNA sequence: TGCAGCGTCCGAGGAGAAAGGGAGACCCAGTACTTC. It yields the protein CSVRGERETQYF.

In this sample, this clonotype turned up a few times. The chain employs TRBV7-2 and TRBJ2-7; a possible D gene is TRBD2 (5 bases). Germline-derived CDR1 and CDR2 are SGHTA and FQGNSA. The CDR3 contains 15 residues. V was clipped by 1 base and J by 4 bases, with 14 bases between them. CDR3 nucleotides: TGTGCCAGCAGCTTAGATTACGGGATTAGGTACGAGCAGTACTTC. Translation gives CASSLDYGIRYEQYF.

The genes are TRBV28 and TRBJ1-2; 7 bases are a match to TRBD1. The CDR3 extends over 15 amino acids. V lost 6 bases to trimming and J lost 4 bases; unmatched junction nucleotides: 11. Germline CDR1 MDHEN, CDR2 SYDVKM. The CDR3 spells CASSQSVQGSYGYTF. The DNA of the CDR3 is TGTGCCAGCAGCCAAAGCGTACAGGGGAGCTATGGCTACACCTTC.

This chain links TRBV5-4 with TRBJ2-1; 11 bases agree with TRBD2. The J call may not be correct, given that the DNA end is closer to TRBJ2-7. The CDR3 spans 15 residues. Germline V lookup: CDR1 SGHNT, CDR2 YYREEE (reference sequence). The CDR3 sequence: CASSLGLAGYNEQYF. Here the CDR3 DNA reads TGTGCCAGCAGCTTGGGACTAGCGGGGTACAATGAGCAGTACTTC.

This chain connects TRBV5-1 to TRBJ2-4; possible D gene TRBD2, 5 bases. The DNA end is more similar to TRBJ2-7, so the J call may be wrong. From germline, CDR1 is SGHRS and CDR2 YFSETQ. The CDR3 has 15 amino acids. CDR3 region: CASRIAGKEADEQYF. The DNA of the CDR3 is TGCGCCAGCCGAATCGCAGGAAAGGAGGCGGACGAGCAGTACTTC.

The chain combines TRBV6-1 with TRBJ2-7, with no clear D. V was shortened by 8 bases and J by 3 bases, with 14 bases between the two germline ends. Germline V gene data show CDR1 as MNHNS and CDR2 as SASEGT. The CDR3 extends over 13 amino acids. In nucleotides, the CDR3 is TGTGCCAGCGCGGTAGGCCAGCTCTACGAGCAGTACTTC. This translates into CASAVGQLYEQYF.

This clonotype was counted only a few times. J is TRBJ2-3 and V is TRBV20-1; D perhaps matches TRBD2 (6 bases). Germline CDR1 DFQATT, CDR2 SNEGSKA (reference sequence). Trimming left V 5 bases short and J 1 base short, with 13 bases between. CDR3 length: 14 residues. CDR3 DNA sequence: TGCAGTGCTCCCTGGTCTAGCGGCACAGATACGCAGTATTTT. This encodes CSAPWSSGTDTQYF.

This clonotype was seen only a few times. V usage is TRBV5-5 and J usage is TRBJ2-6, with D unclear. The CDR3 extends over 16 amino acids. V dropped 0 bases and J dropped 0 bases, with 7 bases sitting between them. Germline values: CDR1 SGHKS, CDR2 YYEKEE (reference sequence). The CDR3 loop is CASSLDSYSGANVLTF. The CDR3 coding sequence is TGTGCCAGCAGCTTGGACAGTTACTCTGGGGCCAACGTCCTGACTTTC.

The V call is TRBV29-1, the J call TRBJ2-7; D gene ambiguous. CDR1 is SQVTM and CDR2 is ANQGSEA in the germline V gene. This CDR3 has 15 amino acids. V was clipped by 0 bases and J by 3 bases, with 15 bases between them. The CDR3: CSVEDGIGLNYEQYF. The CDR3 DNA is TGCAGCGTTGAAGATGGGATCGGATTAAACTACGAGCAGTACTTC.

The chain is built from TRBV11-2 and TRBJ2-3; no clear D gene. Germline loops: CDR1 SGHAT, CDR2 FQNNGV. The CDR3 contains 14 residues. Trimming stripped 8 bases from V and 4 bases from J, with 16 bases between. CDR3 bases: TGTGCCAGCCGGAATGGAGACTTCCCAGATACGCAGTATTTT. Amino acid sequence: CASRNGDFPDTQYF.

This chain joins TRBV20-1 and TRBJ2-4, with D uncertain. The DNA end favors TRBJ2-7, so the J call may be wrong. Germline CDR1 reads DFQATT; CDR2 reads SNEGSKA (reference sequence). The CDR3 is made up of 12 amino acids. Written as DNA, the CDR3 is TGCAGTGCTAGAGATTTTGTCACCGAGCAGTACTTC. Protein sequence: CSARDFVTEQYF.

The CDR3 sequence is CASSTRREHHLNTEAFF. The CDR3 coding sequence is TGTGCCAGCAGCACCCGGCGGGAACACCACCTGAACACTGAAGCTTTCTTT. The genes are TRBV21-1 and TRBJ1-1. TRBV21-1 is recorded as a pseudogene. This CDR3 spans 17 amino acids.

This clonotype has just a few counts. The V gene is TRBV18, the J gene TRBJ2-5; D not certain. The CDR3 is 12 amino acids. The V gene lost 5 bases and the J gene lost 3 bases, with 7 bases spanning the gap. Germline V gene sequence: CDR1 KGHSH, CDR2 LQKENI. CDR3 sequence reads: CASSRAEETQYF. The CDR3 DNA reads as TGTGCCAGCTCAAGGGCGGAAGAGACCCAGTACTTC.

V gene TRBV5-1 combines with J gene TRBJ2-5, with 9 bases lining up with TRBD2. Per the germline V gene, CDR1 is SGHRS and CDR2 is YFSETQ. V shed 3 bases and J 5 bases; nucleotides not matched to a gene: 11. CDR3 length equals 16 residues. CDR3 coding DNA: TGCGCCAGCAGCTCCGGTAGCGGGAGAGTAAGGGAGACCCAGTACTTC. This gives the protein CASSSGSGRVRETQYF.

In this sample, this clonotype turned up once. This chain connects TRBV12-3 or TRBV12-4 to TRBJ2-5, with D hard to call. Gene TRBJ2-7 matches the end of the DNA better, so the J call may be wrong. The length of the CDR3 is 13 residues. The CDR3 coding sequence is TGTGCCAGCAGTTTAATAGGGTCCGACGAGCAGTACTTC. This sequence encodes CASSLIGSDEQYF.

In its sample, this clonotype was seen a few times. The rearrangement joins TRBV7-2 to TRBJ2-3; 7 nucleotides align to TRBD2. This CDR3 region has 16 residues. V lost 5 bases and J lost 5; bases outside the gene matches: 13. CDR1 and CDR2 from the germline V gene are SGHTA and FQGNSA. CDR3 DNA sequence: TGTGCCAGCAGCCTACTAGGAGCGGGGTGGGGAGATACGCAGTATTTT. It codes for CASSLLGAGWGDTQYF.

The genes are TRBV20-1 and TRBJ2-4; TRBD2 matches 8 bases. TRBJ2-5 matches the DNA end more closely, so the J call is doubtful. CDR3 length: 15 amino acids. Germline V gene sequence: CDR1 DFQATT, CDR2 SNEGSKA (reference sequence). Here the CDR3 reads CSARDSGGRRETQYF. As DNA, the CDR3 is TGCAGTGCTAGAGATTCGGGAGGGCGGAGAGAGACCCAGTACTTC.

The table lists this clonotype with many counts. The CDR3 spells CSASPGDEQFF. DNA for the CDR3: TGCAGTGCTAGTCCCGGCGATGAGCAGTTCTTC. The J gene is TRBJ2-1, the V gene TRBV20-1; D gene ambiguous. V shed 3 bases and J shed 8 bases, with 8 bases lying between them. Germline V gene lookup returns CDR1 DFQATT and CDR2 SNEGSKA (reference sequence). The CDR3 has 11 amino acids.

The CDR3 nucleotides are TGTGCCAGCAGCTTAGTACACAGCTACGAGCAGTACTTC. Translated, it gives CASSLVHSYEQYF. The chain joins TRBV7-2 to TRBJ2-7; D is unclear. The germline V gene has CDR1 SGHTA and CDR2 FQGNSA. The CDR3 runs to 13 residues. With 1 base removed from V and 3 bases from J, the gap between germline ends came to 7 bases.

V gene TRBV12-3 or TRBV12-4 combines with J gene TRBJ2-5; possible D gene TRBD2, 6 bases. The better agreement between TRBJ2-7 and the DNA end casts doubt on the J call. The CDR3 is 13 residues long. The CDR3 DNA is TGTGCCAGCAGTTCCGGGACTCATGACGAGCAGTACTTC. Its translation: CASSSGTHDEQYF.

The chain combines TRBV21-1 with TRBJ1-4; the table names TRBD1, a call not compared with the DNA. TRBV21-1 is termed a pseudogene. This CDR3 is built from 15 residues. For the CDR3, the DNA is TGTGCCAGCAGCTGCCCCAAGGGAAGGAAAGAAAAACTGTTTTTT. It translates to CASSCPKGRKEKLFF.

The V call is TRBV7-2, the J call TRBJ1-2; D is undetermined. The germline V and J ends were trimmed by 2 bases and 3 bases, with 16 bases remaining between them. Per germline, CDR1 SGHTA and CDR2 FQGNSA. The CDR3 has 16 residues. Here the CDR3 DNA reads TGTGCCAGCAGCTTACTAATCGGACCCCAGGACTATGGCTACACCTTC. Its translation: CASSLLIGPQDYGYTF.

The rearrangement uses TRBV29-1 and TRBJ2-1, with 12 nucleotides matching TRBD2. The germline V gene has CDR1 SQVTM and CDR2 ANQGSEA. The CDR3 is 13 residues long. The ends lost 7 bases at V and 9 bases at J; junction bases unmatched: 7. CDR3 sequence (DNA): TGCAGCGGGGGACTAGCGGGTTTTGGTGAGCAGTTCTTC. Encoded protein: CSGGLAGFGEQFF.

The chain joins TRBV12-3 or TRBV12-4 to TRBJ1-1; 8 positions agree with TRBD1. The V gene end was trimmed by 10 bases and the J gene end by 7 bases; junction bases not matched to a gene: 8. The CDR3 sequence is 12 residues long. The CDR3 loop is CAIKAGQGEAFF. In nucleotides, the CDR3 is TGTGCCATCAAGGCTGGACAGGGTGAAGCTTTCTTT.

This chain connects TRBV7-3 to TRBJ1-2; 7 bases match TRBD1. Germline trimming cut 5 bases from V and 6 bases from J; bases unmatched to any gene: 12. Germline V gene data show CDR1 as SGHTA and CDR2 as FQGTGA. The CDR3 is made up of 15 amino acids. CDR3 sequence (DNA): TGTGCCAGCAGCCCCGTGGAGGGGGCAGTTGATGGCTACACCTTC. Amino acid sequence: CASSPVEGAVDGYTF.

J is TRBJ2-1 and V is TRBV20-1; TRBD2 matches at 11 bases. Trimming took 5 bases from V and 3 from J; bases not matched to a gene: 6. The CDR3 contains 15 residues. The germline CDR1 and CDR2 sequences are DFQATT and SNEGSKA (reference sequence). The CDR3, as DNA: TGCAGTGCTGGGGGGGGACTAGCGGACTACAATGAGCAGTTCTTC. Amino acids: CSAGGGLADYNEQFF.

A remark on this clonotype: Compared with germline, one end of the junction differs, possibly owing to a read error. The chain carries TRBV25-1 and TRBJ1-2, with TRBD1 matching over 12 bases. The CDR3 extends over 17 amino acids. Germline-derived CDR1 and CDR2 are MGHDK and SYGVNS. The CDR3 DNA is TGTGCCGGCAGTGAAGGAGGGACAGGGGGCAGGAACTATGGCTACACCTTC. This translates into CAGSEGGTGGRNYGYTF.